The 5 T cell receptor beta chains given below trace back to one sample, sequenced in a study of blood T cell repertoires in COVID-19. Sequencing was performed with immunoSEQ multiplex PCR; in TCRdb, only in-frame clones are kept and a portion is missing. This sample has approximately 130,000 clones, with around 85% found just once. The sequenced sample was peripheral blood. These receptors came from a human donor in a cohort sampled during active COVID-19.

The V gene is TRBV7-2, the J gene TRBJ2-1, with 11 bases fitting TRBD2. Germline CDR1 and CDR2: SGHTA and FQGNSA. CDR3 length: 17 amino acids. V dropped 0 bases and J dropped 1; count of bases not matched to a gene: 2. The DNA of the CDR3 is TGTGCCAGCAGCTTAGCGACTAGCGGGATTTCCTACAATGAGCAGTTCTTC. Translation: CASSLATSGISYNEQFF.

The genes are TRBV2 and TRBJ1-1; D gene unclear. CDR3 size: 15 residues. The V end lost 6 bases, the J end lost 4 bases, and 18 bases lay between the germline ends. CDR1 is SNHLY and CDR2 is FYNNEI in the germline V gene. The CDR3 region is CASRERAGLGTEAFF. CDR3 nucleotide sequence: TGTGCCAGCAGAGAGAGGGCCGGTCTGGGCACTGAAGCTTTCTTT.

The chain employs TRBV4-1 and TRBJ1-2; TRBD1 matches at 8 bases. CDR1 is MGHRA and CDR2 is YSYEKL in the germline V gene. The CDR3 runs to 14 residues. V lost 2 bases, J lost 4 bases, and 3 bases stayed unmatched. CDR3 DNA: TGCGCCAGCAGCCAAACCGGGACAGGCTATGGCTACACCTTC. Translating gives CASSQTGTGYGYTF.

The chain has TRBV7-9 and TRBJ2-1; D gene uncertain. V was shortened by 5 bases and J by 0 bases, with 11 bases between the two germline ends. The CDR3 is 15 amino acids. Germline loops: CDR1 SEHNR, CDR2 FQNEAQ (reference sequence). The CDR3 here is CASSALRSSYNEQFF. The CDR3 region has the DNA TGTGCCAGCAGCGCGCTAAGGAGCTCCTACAATGAGCAGTTCTTC. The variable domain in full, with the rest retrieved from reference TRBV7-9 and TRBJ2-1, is DTGVSQNPRHKITKRGQNVTFRCDPISEHNRLYWYRQTLGQGPEFLTYFQNEAQLEKSRLLSDRFSAERPKGSFSTLEIQRTEQGDSAMYLCASSALRSSYNEQFFGPGTRLTVL.

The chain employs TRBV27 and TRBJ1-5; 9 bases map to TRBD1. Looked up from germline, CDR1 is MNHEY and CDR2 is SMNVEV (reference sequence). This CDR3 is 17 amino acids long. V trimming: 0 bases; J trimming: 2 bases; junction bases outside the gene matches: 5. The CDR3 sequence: CASSLSGTGFRNQPQHF. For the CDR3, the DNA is TGTGCCAGCAGTTTATCTGGGACAGGGTTTCGCAATCAGCCCCAGCATTTT.